The present entry profiles one T cell receptor (beta chain) with its context. Its antigen is not identified. Researchers ran the PCR with 60 Vbeta and 13 Jbeta primers. Generated by immunoSEQ multiplex PCR, the TCRdb table keeps only in-frame clones and is missing some. The table lists under 150,000 clones, roughly 80% of them singletons. Regarding donors, all were healthy bone marrow donors. Although they were nominally healthy when sampled, donors likely had unrecorded immune exposures. V lost 1 base, J lost 0 bases, and 9 bases lay in between. This CDR3 is built from 15 residues. Germline V gives CDR1 SGHTA, CDR2 FQGNSA. The data are from a study of cytomegalovirus exposure and HLA in healthy donors. Whole-study results and caveats: TCR sequences were mostly rare, though some public TCRs occurred in many donors. In a later analysis, at a false discovery rate of 0.05, approximately 16,000 TCR beta sequences were associated with HLA alleles.

V gene TRBV7-2 combines with J gene TRBJ1-1; no clear D. The origin of this receptor is a man aged 40-49 years in good health and CMV-seropositive. Sequenced sample: PBMCs. The CDR3 region is CASSLVGRMNTEAFF. The CDR3 DNA reads as TGTGCCAGCAGCTTAGTTGGGCGTATGAACACTGAAGCTTTCTTT.